Below are 17 T cell receptor beta chains sequenced from a single sample in a study of blood T cell repertoires in COVID-19. Measured with immunoSEQ multiplex PCR; TCRdb has only the in-frame clones, and not every one. The sample consists of 30,000 to 40,000 clones, roughly nine tenths of them appearing once. The material sequenced was peripheral blood. These receptors came from a man between 70 and 80 years old with active COVID-19.

This chain links TRBV28 with TRBJ1-6, with no clear D. V gave up 7 bases and J gave up 0 bases, with 4 bases separating them. Germline V lookup: CDR1 MDHEN, CDR2 SYDVKM. The CDR3 covers 13 residues. The CDR3 region is CASTSSYNSPLHF. The CDR3 bases are TGTGCCAGCACGAGCTCCTATAATTCACCCCTCCACTTT. Supplemented by reference TRBV28 and TRBJ1-6, the full variable domain reads DVKVTQSSRYLVKRTGEKVFLECVQDMDHENMFWYRQDPGLGLRLIYFSYDVKMKEKGDIPEGYSVSREKKERFSLILESASTNQTSMYLCASTSSYNSPLHFGNGTRLTVT.

The chain recombines TRBV6-5 with TRBJ1-4, with TRBD1 as a possible D gene (6 bases). The germline V and J ends were trimmed by 2 bases and 8 bases, with 15 bases remaining between them. Per germline, CDR1 MNHEY and CDR2 SVGAGI. This CDR3 comprises 15 residues. The CDR3 spells CASSYEAGRGEKLFF. The CDR3 DNA reads as TGTGCCAGCAGTTACGAAGCTGGCAGGGGCGAAAAACTGTTTTTT.

CDR3 region: CASSWSASSYEQYF. As DNA, the CDR3 is TGTGCCAGCAGCTGGTCTGCGAGCTCCTACGAGCAGTACTTC. The genes are TRBV5-5 and TRBJ2-7; D gene unclear. V was trimmed by 3 bases and J by 0 bases, leaving 10 bases between them. The CDR3 runs to 14 residues. Germline CDR1 reads SGHKS; CDR2 reads YYEKEE (reference sequence). Full variable domain (remainder filled in from reference TRBV5-5 and TRBJ2-7): DAGVTQSPTHLIKTRGQQVTLRCSPISGHKSVSWYQQVLGQGPQFIFQYYEKEERGRGNFPDRFSARQFPNYSSELNVNALLLGDSALYLCASSWSASSYEQYFGPGTRLTVT.

In its sample, this clone was seen once. The chain joins TRBV3-1 (or the pseudogene TRBV3-2) to TRBJ2-4; D is uncertain. This CDR3 spans 15 amino acids. V lost 0 bases and J 0 bases, leaving 6 bases between the germline ends. Germline-derived CDR1 and CDR2 are LGHDT and YNNKEL (reference sequence). CDR3 sequence reads: CASSQDYLAKNIQYF. For the CDR3, the DNA is TGTGCCAGCAGCCAAGATTATCTAGCCAAAAACATTCAGTACTTC.

This clone is medium-sized within its sample. The rearrangement links TRBV6-2 or TRBV6-3 to TRBJ2-7; 8 bases align to TRBD1. The trim removed 6 bases at V and 4 bases at J, leaving 11 bases unmatched. Germline V CDR1 and CDR2: MNHEY, SVGEGT. The CDR3 is 15 residues long. The CDR3 nucleotides read TGTGCCAGCAGCCCTCCCCGGGACAGGCCTTACGAGCAGTACTTC. Translating gives CASSPPRDRPYEQYF.

This rearrangement joins TRBV6-2 or TRBV6-3 to TRBJ2-1, with D possibly being TRBD2 (5 bases). V was shortened by 6 bases and J by 4 bases, with 16 bases between the two germline ends. CDR3 length: 15 residues. Germline-derived CDR1 and CDR2 are MNHEY and SVGEGT. The CDR3 loop reads CASSPRGSGYNEQFF. The CDR3 DNA reads TGTGCCAGCAGCCCCCGGGGATCCGGGTACAATGAGCAGTTCTTC.

The chain employs TRBV6-5 and TRBJ2-3; 9 bases fit TRBD1. From germline, CDR1 is MNHEY and CDR2 SVGAGI. The ends lost 5 bases at V and 7 bases at J; junction bases unmatched: 10. The CDR3 covers 15 residues. CDR3 bases: TGTGCCAGCAGTCGGACCGGGACAGGGTTCAATACGCAGTATTTT. Translation gives CASSRTGTGFNTQYF.

This clone was detected once. The rearrangement links TRBV7-2 to TRBJ1-2; TRBD1 aligns across 9 bases. V was pared by 2 bases and J by 5 bases, with 12 bases of the junction left unmatched. CDR1 SGHTA and CDR2 FQGNSA come from the germline V gene. The CDR3 has 17 residues. The CDR3 DNA is TGTGCCAGCAGCTTAAATGGGGACAGGGTTCTTCGGTATGGCTACACCTTC. Protein sequence: CASSLNGDRVLRYGYTF.

This chain links TRBV5-1 with TRBJ1-1, with 8 bases matching TRBD1. Germline CDR1 SGHRS, CDR2 YFSETQ. The CDR3 spans 16 residues. With V trimmed by 4 bases and J by 4 bases, 12 bases remained unmatched. The CDR3 loop reads CASSQQGAEYGTEAFF. Here the CDR3 DNA reads TGCGCCAGCAGCCAGCAGGGGGCGGAATACGGCACTGAAGCTTTCTTT.

The V call is TRBV6-2 or TRBV6-3, the J call TRBJ2-7; 10 bases line up with TRBD1. The CDR3 is made up of 17 amino acids. V trimming: 2 bases; J trimming: 2 bases; junction bases outside the gene matches: 9. Germline V gene data show CDR1 as MNHEY and CDR2 as SVGEGT. CDR3 sequence reads: CASSYGQGGRLAYEQYF. Here the CDR3 DNA reads TGTGCCAGCAGTTACGGACAGGGGGGGAGACTCGCCTACGAGCAGTACTTC.

This clone was seen more than once but under ten times. V gene TRBV5-6 combines with J gene TRBJ1-3, with TRBD1 as a possible D gene (6 bases). Germline-derived CDR1 and CDR2 are SGHDT and YYEEEE. CDR3 length: 13 residues. V lost 4 bases to trimming and J lost 5 bases, with 10 bases between them. The CDR3 nucleotides read TGTGCCAGCAGCGGGGACAACAGAAACACCATATATTTT. Translated, it gives CASSGDNRNTIYF.

V is TRBV14 and J is TRBJ1-1; 7 bases line up with TRBD1. Trimming took 4 bases from V and 1 from J; bases not matched to a gene: 6. CDR1 SGHDN and CDR2 FVKESK come from the germline V gene. CDR3 length: 15 residues. This CDR3 reads CASSPVGQENTEAFF. Written as DNA, the CDR3 is TGTGCCAGCAGCCCAGTAGGACAGGAGAACACTGAAGCTTTCTTT.

CDR3: CASTSGYGQFF. The CDR3 nucleotides read TGTGCCAGTACCAGCGGGTACGGGCAGTTCTTC. The chain uses TRBV19 and TRBJ2-1; maybe TRBD2 (6 bases). The V gene lost 7 bases and the J gene lost 12 bases, with 13 bases spanning the gap. This CDR3 comprises 11 residues. Germline V lookup: CDR1 LNHDA, CDR2 SQIVND (reference sequence). Together with reference TRBV19 and TRBJ2-1, the CDR3 gives the full variable domain: DGGITQSPKYLFRKEGQNVTLSCEQNLNHDAMYWYRQDPGQGLRLIYYSQIVNDFQKGDIAEGYSVSREKKESFPLTVTSAQKNPTAFYLCASTSGYGQFFGPGTRLTVL.

This clone was detected a few times. In DNA, the CDR3 is TGTGCCAGCAGTTATTCAGTCAGATTGAATGAGCAGTTCTTC. Protein product: CASSYSVRLNEQFF. The chain employs TRBV6-5 and TRBJ2-1, with unresolved D. V lost 3 bases and J lost 7, with 13 bases in between. Germline V lookup: CDR1 MNHEY, CDR2 SVGAGI. The CDR3 covers 14 residues.

This chain joins TRBV19 and TRBJ1-5; D is possibly TRBD1 (6 bases). CDR3 length: 15 residues. Trimming cost V 7 bases and J 2 bases, with 15 bases left between them. Germline CDR1 and CDR2: LNHDA and SQIVND (reference sequence). The DNA for the CDR3 is TGTGCCAGTAACCCGACAGGATGGGGCAATCAGCCCCAGCATTTT. It codes for CASNPTGWGNQPQHF.

The gene calls are TRBV7-9 and TRBJ2-3; 10 bases match TRBD2. Germline V gene lookup returns CDR1 SEHNR and CDR2 FQNEAQ (reference sequence). V was clipped by 8 bases and J by 3 bases; unmatched bases: 5. CDR3 length: 14 amino acids. CDR3 DNA: TGTGCCAGCCAGCGGGAGGGGCTAACAGATACGCAGTATTTT. Translated, it gives CASQREGLTDTQYF. Combining the CDR3 with reference TRBV7-9 and TRBJ2-3 gives the whole variable domain DTGVSQNPRHKITKRGQNVTFRCDPISEHNRLYWYRQTLGQGPEFLTYFQNEAQLEKSRLLSDRFSAERPKGSFSTLEIQRTEQGDSAMYLCASQREGLTDTQYFGPGTRLTVL.

The chain uses TRBV19 and TRBJ2-7, with 7 bases lining up with TRBD1. The CDR3 totals 14 residues. V was pared by 2 bases and J by 2 bases, with 3 bases of the junction left unmatched. The V gene's germline CDR1 is LNHDA and CDR2 SQIVND (reference sequence). CDR3 bases: TGTGCCAGTAGTATACCGGGACAGACCTACGAGCAGTACTTC. Translated: CASSIPGQTYEQYF.